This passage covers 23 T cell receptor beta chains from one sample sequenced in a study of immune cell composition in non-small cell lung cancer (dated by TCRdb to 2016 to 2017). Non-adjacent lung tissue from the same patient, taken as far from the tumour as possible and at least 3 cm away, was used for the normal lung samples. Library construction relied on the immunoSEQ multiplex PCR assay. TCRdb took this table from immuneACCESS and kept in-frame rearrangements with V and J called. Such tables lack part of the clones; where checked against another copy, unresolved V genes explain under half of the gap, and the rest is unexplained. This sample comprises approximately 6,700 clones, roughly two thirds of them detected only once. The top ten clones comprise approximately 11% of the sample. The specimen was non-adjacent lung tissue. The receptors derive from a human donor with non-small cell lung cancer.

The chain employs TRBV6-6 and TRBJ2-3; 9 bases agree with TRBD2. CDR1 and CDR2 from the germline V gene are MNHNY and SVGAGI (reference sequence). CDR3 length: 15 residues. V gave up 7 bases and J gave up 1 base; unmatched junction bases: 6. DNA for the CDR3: TGTGCCAGCACCCTTAGCGGGAGAGGCACAGATACGCAGTATTTT. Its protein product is CASTLSGRGTDTQYF.

This CDR3 is CASSALAGVTNTGELFF. In DNA, the CDR3 is TGTGCCAGCAGTGCCCTAGCGGGGGTTACGAACACCGGGGAGCTGTTTTTT. The gene calls are TRBV6-4 and TRBJ2-2; 10 nucleotides match TRBD2. In germline, CDR1 is MRHNA, CDR2 SNTAGT. This CDR3 is 17 amino acids long. The V segment lost 4 bases and the J segment 0 bases; nucleotides outside the gene matches: 5.

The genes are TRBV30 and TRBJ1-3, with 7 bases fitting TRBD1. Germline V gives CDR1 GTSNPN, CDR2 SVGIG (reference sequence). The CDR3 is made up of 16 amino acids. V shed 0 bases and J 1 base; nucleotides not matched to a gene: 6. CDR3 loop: CAWSVGIQGSGNTIYF. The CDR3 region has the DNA TGTGCCTGGAGTGTAGGGATACAGGGGTCTGGAAACACCATATATTTT.

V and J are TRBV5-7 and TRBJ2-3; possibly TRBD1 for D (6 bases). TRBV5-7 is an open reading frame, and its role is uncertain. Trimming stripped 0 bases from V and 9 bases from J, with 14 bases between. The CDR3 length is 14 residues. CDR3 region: CASSLGRGPTTQYF. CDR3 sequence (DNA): TGTGCCAGCAGCTTGGGCAGGGGACCCACCACGCAGTATTTT.

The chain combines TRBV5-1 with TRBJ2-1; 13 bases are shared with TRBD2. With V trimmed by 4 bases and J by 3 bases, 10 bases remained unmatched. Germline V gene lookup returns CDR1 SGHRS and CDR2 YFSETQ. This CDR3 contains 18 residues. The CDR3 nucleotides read TGCGCCAGCAGCCAACTAGCGGGAGGGCCTGTAAACTACAATGAGCAGTTCTTC. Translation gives CASSQLAGGPVNYNEQFF.

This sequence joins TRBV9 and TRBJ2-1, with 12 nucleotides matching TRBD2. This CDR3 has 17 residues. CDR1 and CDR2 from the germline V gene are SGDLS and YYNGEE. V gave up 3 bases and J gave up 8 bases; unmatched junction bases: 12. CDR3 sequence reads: CASSAHPSGGVGDEQFF. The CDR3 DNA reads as TGTGCCAGCAGCGCCCATCCTAGCGGGGGGGTAGGAGATGAGCAGTTCTTC. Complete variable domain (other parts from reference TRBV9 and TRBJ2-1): DSGVTQTPKHLITATGQRVTLRCSPRSGDLSVYWYQQSLDQGLQFLIQYYNGEERAKGNILERFSAQQFPDLHSELNLSSLELGDSALYFCASSAHPSGGVGDEQFFGPGTRLTVL.

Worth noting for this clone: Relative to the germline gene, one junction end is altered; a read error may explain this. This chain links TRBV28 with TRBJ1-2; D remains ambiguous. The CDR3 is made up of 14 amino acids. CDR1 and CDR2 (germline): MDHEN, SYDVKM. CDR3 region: CASTLHPSGYGYTF. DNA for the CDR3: TGTGCCAGCACTTTACATCCTTCCGGCTATGGCTACACCTTC.

CDR3 amino acids: CASSLLASNTGELFF. The CDR3 coding sequence is TGCGCCAGCAGCTTGTTGGCATCGAACACCGGGGAGCTGTTTTTT. The chain recombines TRBV5-1 with TRBJ2-2; D not resolved. This CDR3 comprises 15 residues. Germline CDR1 SGHRS, CDR2 YFSETQ. The V end was cut by 1 base, the J end by 0 bases, with 7 bases between.

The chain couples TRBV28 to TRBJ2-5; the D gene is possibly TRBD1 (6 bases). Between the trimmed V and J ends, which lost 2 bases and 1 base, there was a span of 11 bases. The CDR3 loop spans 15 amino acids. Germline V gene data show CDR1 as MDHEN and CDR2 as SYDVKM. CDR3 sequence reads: CASSLRDTIQETQYF. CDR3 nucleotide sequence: TGTGCCAGCAGTTTAAGGGACACGATCCAAGAGACCCAGTACTTC.

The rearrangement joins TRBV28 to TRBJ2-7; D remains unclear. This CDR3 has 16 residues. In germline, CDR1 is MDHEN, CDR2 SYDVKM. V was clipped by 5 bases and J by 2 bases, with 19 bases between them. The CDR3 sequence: CASSPPPLTRAYEQYF. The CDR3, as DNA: TGTGCCAGCAGTCCCCCTCCCCTGACCCGGGCCTACGAGCAGTACTTC.

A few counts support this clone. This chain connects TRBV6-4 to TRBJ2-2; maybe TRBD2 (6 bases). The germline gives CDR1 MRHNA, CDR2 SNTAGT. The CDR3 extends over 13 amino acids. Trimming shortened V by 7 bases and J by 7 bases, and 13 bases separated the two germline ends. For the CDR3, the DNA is TGTGCCAGCACCAATACGGAGGGCGGGGAGCTGTTTTTT. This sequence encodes CASTNTEGGELFF.

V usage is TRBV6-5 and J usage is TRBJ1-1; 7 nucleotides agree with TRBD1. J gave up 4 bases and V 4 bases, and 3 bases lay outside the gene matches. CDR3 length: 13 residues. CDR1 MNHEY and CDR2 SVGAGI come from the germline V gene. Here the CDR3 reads CASSFRTGTEAFF. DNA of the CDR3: TGTGCCAGCAGTTTTCGGACAGGCACTGAAGCTTTCTTT.

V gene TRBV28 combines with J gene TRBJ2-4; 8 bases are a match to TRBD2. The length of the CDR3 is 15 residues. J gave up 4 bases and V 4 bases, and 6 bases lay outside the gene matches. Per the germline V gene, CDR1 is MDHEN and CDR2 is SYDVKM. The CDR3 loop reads CASSSLAGGKNIQYF. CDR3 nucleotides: TGTGCCAGCAGTTCCCTTGCGGGGGGTAAAAACATTCAGTACTTC.

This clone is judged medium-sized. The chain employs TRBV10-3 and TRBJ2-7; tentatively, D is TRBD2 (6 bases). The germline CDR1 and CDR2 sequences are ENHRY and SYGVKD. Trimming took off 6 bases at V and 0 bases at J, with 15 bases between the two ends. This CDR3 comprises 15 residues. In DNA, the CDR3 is TGTGCCATCAGCTCCCCTAGGGGACTCTCCTACGAGCAGTACTTC. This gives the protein CAISSPRGLSYEQYF.

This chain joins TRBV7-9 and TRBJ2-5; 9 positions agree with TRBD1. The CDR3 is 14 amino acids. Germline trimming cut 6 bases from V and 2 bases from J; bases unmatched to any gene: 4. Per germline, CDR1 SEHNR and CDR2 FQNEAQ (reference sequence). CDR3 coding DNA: TGTGCCAGCAGAAACAGGGGGCCTCAAGAGACCCAGTACTTC. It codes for CASRNRGPQETQYF.

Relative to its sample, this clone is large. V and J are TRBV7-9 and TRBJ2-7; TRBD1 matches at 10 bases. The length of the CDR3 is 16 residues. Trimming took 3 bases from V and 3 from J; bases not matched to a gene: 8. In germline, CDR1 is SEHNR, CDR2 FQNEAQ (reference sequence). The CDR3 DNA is TGTGCCAGCAGCTTCTTAGATGGGGACAGGGGCTACGAGCAGTACTTC. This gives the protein CASSFLDGDRGYEQYF.

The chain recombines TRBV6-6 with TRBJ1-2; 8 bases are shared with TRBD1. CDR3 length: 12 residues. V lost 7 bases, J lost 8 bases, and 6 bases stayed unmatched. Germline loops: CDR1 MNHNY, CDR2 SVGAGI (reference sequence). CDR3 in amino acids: CASTPGQEGYTF. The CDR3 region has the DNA TGTGCCAGCACCCCGGGACAGGAGGGCTACACCTTC.

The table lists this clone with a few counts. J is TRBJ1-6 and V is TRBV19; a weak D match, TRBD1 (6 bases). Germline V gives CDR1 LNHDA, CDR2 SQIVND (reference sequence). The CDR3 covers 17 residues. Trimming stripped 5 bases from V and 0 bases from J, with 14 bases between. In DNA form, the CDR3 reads TGTGCCAGTAGTCCCCGACAGGAACGCTCCTATAATTCACCCCTCCACTTT. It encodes CASSPRQERSYNSPLHF.

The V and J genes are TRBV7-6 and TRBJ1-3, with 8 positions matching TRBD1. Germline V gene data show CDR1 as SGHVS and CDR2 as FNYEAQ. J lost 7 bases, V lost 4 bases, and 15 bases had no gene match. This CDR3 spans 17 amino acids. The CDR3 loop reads CASSSPQTGEIGNTIYF. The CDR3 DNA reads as TGTGCCAGCAGCTCACCCCAGACAGGGGAGATCGGCAACACCATATATTTT.

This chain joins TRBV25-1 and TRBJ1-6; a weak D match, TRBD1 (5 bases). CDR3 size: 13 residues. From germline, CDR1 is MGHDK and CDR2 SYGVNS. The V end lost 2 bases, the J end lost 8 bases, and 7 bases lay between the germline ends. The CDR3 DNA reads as TGTGCCAGCAGTGAACAGGGATATTCACCCCTCCACTTT. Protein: CASSEQGYSPLHF.

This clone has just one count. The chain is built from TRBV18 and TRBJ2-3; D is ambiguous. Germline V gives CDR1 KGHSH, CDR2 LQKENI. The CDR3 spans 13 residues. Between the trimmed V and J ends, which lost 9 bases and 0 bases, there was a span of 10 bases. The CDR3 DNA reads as TGTGCCAGTTGCCCGGGTAGCACAGATACGCAGTATTTT. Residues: CASCPGSTDTQYF.

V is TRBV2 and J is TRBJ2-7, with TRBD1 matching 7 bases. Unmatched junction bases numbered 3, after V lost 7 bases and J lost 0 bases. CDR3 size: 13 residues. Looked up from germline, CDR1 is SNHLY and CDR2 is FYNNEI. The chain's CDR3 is CASTGTVSYEQYF. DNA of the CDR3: TGTGCCAGCACCGGGACAGTCTCCTACGAGCAGTACTTC.

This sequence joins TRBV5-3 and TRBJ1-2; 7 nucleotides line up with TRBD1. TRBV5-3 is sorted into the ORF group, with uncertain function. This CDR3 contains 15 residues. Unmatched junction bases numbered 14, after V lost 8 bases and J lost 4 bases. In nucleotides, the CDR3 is TGTGCCAGCAGCGGGAGCCGACAGGGATCCTATGGCTACACCTTC. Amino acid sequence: CASSGSRQGSYGYTF.